The next 32 T cell receptor beta chains were all read from a single sample in a study of identical twins. One entry per CDR3 protein, called by TCRdb with MiXCR from the 5' RACE reads. The top ten clones hold around 1.5% of a sample with about 890,000 distinct CDR3 sequences, 9% to 15% of them seen once. The same specimen was also included in a second study, on yellow fever vaccine responses in identical twins.

The sequencing input was PBMCs. These receptors were obtained from a woman between 18 and 30 years old in good health.

This clonotype was detected only a few times. The CDR3 loop reads CASKVGPYTGELFF. CDR3 in DNA: TGCGCCAGTAAAGTAGGCCCTTATACCGGGGAGCTGTTTTTT. The chain carries TRBV10-2 and TRBJ2-2; the D is unclear. Germline V gene lookup returns CDR1 WSHSY and CDR2 SAAADI. V lost 9 bases and J 5 bases, leaving 16 bases between the germline ends. This CDR3 spans 14 amino acids.

A few counts support this clonotype. The chain links TRBV3-1 to TRBJ1-2; no definite D call. Per germline, CDR1 LGHDT and CDR2 YNNKEL (reference sequence). V lost 3 bases and J 8 bases, leaving 13 bases between the germline ends. The CDR3 contains 13 residues. The CDR3 reads CASSHLEIRGYTF. The CDR3 coding sequence is TGTGCCAGCAGCCACCTAGAAATCAGAGGCTACACCTTC.

This clonotype was detected ten times or more. The chain is built from TRBV12-3 or TRBV12-4 and TRBJ1-5; D not certain. CDR3 length: 15 residues. The V and J ends lost 3 bases and 0 bases respectively, with 9 bases between them. CDR3: CASSFSQYSNQPQHF. The CDR3 DNA follows: TGTGCCAGCAGTTTTAGTCAGTATAGCAATCAGCCCCAGCATTTT.

The rearrangement uses TRBV20-1 and TRBJ2-7, with D possibly matching TRBD2 (5 bases). Looked up from germline, CDR1 is DFQATT and CDR2 is SNEGSKA (reference sequence). The CDR3 is made up of 15 amino acids. Trimming left V 3 bases short and J 3 bases short, with 18 bases between. In DNA, the CDR3 is TGCAGTGCTAGTGAGAAGGACTCACGACTCTACGAGCAGTACTTC. Amino acid sequence: CSASEKDSRLYEQYF.

This chain joins TRBV5-5 and TRBJ2-5; TRBD1 is a possible D gene (6 bases). Germline V gives CDR1 SGHKS, CDR2 YYEKEE (reference sequence). This CDR3 spans 14 amino acids. V lost 0 bases and J 4 bases, leaving 10 bases between the germline ends. The CDR3 nucleotides read TGTGCCAGCAGCTTGGGTGCAGGGGTAGAGACCCAGTACTTC. As protein: CASSLGAGVETQYF.

This clonotype was seen a few times. The J gene is TRBJ1-2, the V gene TRBV12-3 or TRBV12-4; D not resolved. This CDR3 spans 16 amino acids. The V and J ends lost 0 bases and 0 bases respectively, with 11 bases between them. The CDR3 bases are TGTGCCAGCAGTTTAGCGGCTTACAGCTCTAACTATGGCTACACCTTC. It yields the protein CASSLAAYSSNYGYTF.

In this sample, this clonotype turned up once. The chain links TRBV18 to TRBJ2-7; the match to TRBD1 covers 9 bases. CDR3 length: 13 residues. Germline lookup yields CDR1 KGHSH and CDR2 LQKENI. Trimming at V came to 4 bases and at J to 5 bases, leaving 3 bases not matched to a gene. CDR3 residues: CASSLGTGHEQYF. DNA of the CDR3: TGTGCCAGCTCACTAGGGACAGGGCACGAGCAGTACTTC.

This clonotype was observed a few times. The V and J genes are TRBV18 and TRBJ2-2; D possibly matches TRBD1 or TRBD2 (5 bases each). Trimming stripped 3 bases from V and 5 bases from J, with 16 bases between. This CDR3 is 16 amino acids long. Germline V lookup: CDR1 KGHSH, CDR2 LQKENI. The CDR3: CASSPPGPGRTGELFF. For the CDR3, the DNA is TGTGCCAGCTCACCGCCGGGGCCTGGCCGGACCGGGGAGCTGTTTTTT. Looking up the rest from reference TRBV18 and TRBJ2-2 gives the full variable domain: NAGVMQNPRHLVRRRGQEARLRCSPMKGHSHVYWYRQLPEEGLKFMVYLQKENIIDESGMPKERFSAEFPKEGPSILRIQQVVRGDSAAYFCASSPPGPGRTGELFFGEGSRLTVL.

This clonotype was picked up many times. V gene TRBV10-3 combines with J gene TRBJ2-3; 10 bases match TRBD2. The CDR3 length is 16 residues. The J segment lost 1 base and the V segment lost 10 bases, leaving 11 bases of the junction unmatched. CDR1 and CDR2 from the germline V gene are ENHRY and SYGVKD. The CDR3 DNA reads TGTGCCACCAAACCTAGCGGGAGTATCGGCACAGATACGCAGTATTTT. Translated, it gives CATKPSGSIGTDTQYF.

This chain connects TRBV6-1 to TRBJ2-3, with D tentatively TRBD1 or TRBD2 (7 bases each). CDR1 MNHNS and CDR2 SASEGT come from the germline V gene. The V and J ends lost 7 bases and 4 bases respectively, with 18 bases between them. The CDR3 is 15 residues long. The CDR3 DNA reads TGTGCCAGCATCCAGGGGGGGGGCAGCGCAGATACGCAGTATTTT. Amino acid sequence: CASIQGGGSADTQYF.

As for this clonotype: Since the CDR3 does not end with the conserved phenylalanine or tryptophan, this likely comes from a read error. The CDR3, as DNA: TGTGCCAGCAGCCGCCAAGGCACACCAGTATTCCACGAGCAGTACATC. Amino acids: CASSRQGTPVFHEQYI. The chain uses TRBV3-1 and TRBJ2-7; D gene ambiguous. Germline-derived CDR1 and CDR2 are LGHDT and YNNKEL (reference sequence). The CDR3 is 16 residues long. Trimming left V 4 bases short and J 5 bases short, with 21 bases between.

The gene calls are TRBV20-1 and TRBJ2-7; D is perhaps TRBD1 (5 bases). Looked up from germline, CDR1 is DFQATT and CDR2 is SNEGSKA (reference sequence). The CDR3 runs to 14 residues. Trimming pared 5 bases from V and 0 bases from J, leaving 14 bases between. Here the CDR3 reads CSAVRQMGSYEQYF. CDR3 coding DNA: TGCAGTGCTGTGAGACAGATGGGCTCCTACGAGCAGTACTTC.

This clonotype was seen ten or more times. The rearrangement joins TRBV29-1 to TRBJ1-2; TRBD1 aligns across 8 bases. From germline, CDR1 is SQVTM and CDR2 ANQGSEA. This CDR3 has 15 residues. V trimming: 0 bases; J trimming: 4 bases; junction bases outside the gene matches: 7. The CDR3 loop is CSVEDQGAGGYGYTF. The CDR3, as DNA: TGCAGCGTTGAAGATCAGGGGGCAGGAGGCTATGGCTACACCTTC.

This clonotype has just a few counts. The chain joins TRBV18 to TRBJ2-3; 7 bases align to TRBD2. The J segment lost 2 bases and the V segment lost 6 bases, leaving 5 bases of the junction unmatched. CDR3 length equals 14 residues. CDR1 is KGHSH, CDR2 LQKENI, per germline. Written as DNA, the CDR3 is TGTGCCAGCTCTTTCGCGGGAGTCACAGATACGCAGTATTTT. This gives the protein CASSFAGVTDTQYF.

This clonotype was recorded a few times. J is TRBJ1-1 and V is TRBV20-1; 7 bases match TRBD1. Germline trimming cut 5 bases from V and 5 bases from J; bases unmatched to any gene: 8. Germline assignment: CDR1 DFQATT and CDR2 SNEGSKA (reference sequence). CDR3 length: 13 amino acids. CDR3 DNA sequence: TGCAGTGCTGTACAGGGGTTGCGTACTGAAGCTTTCTTT. As protein: CSAVQGLRTEAFF.

This clonotype has just a few counts. V gene TRBV27 combines with J gene TRBJ2-3; 7 bases map to TRBD1. J gave up 11 bases and V 2 bases, and 16 bases lay outside the gene matches. Germline CDR1 and CDR2: MNHEY and SMNVEV (reference sequence). The CDR3 extends over 16 amino acids. The CDR3 DNA follows: TGTGCCAGCAGTTTAGACAGGGATAGCGTAGCTACAGGGCAGTATTTT. It translates to CASSLDRDSVATGQYF.

This chain links TRBV11-3 with TRBJ1-1; TRBD1 matches at 7 bases. This CDR3 is 15 amino acids long. The V gene end was trimmed by 5 bases and the J gene end by 3 bases; junction bases not matched to a gene: 9. The germline gives CDR1 SGHNT, CDR2 YENEEA. CDR3 region: CASSPGQSKDTEAFF. The CDR3 DNA sequence: TGTGCCAGCAGCCCGGGACAGTCCAAGGACACTGAAGCTTTCTTT. Looking up the rest from reference TRBV11-3 and TRBJ1-1 gives the full variable domain: EAGVVQSPRYKIIEKKQPVAFWCNPISGHNTLYWYLQNLGQGPELLIRYENEEAVDDSQLPKDRFSAERLKGVDSTLKIQPAELGDSAVYLCASSPGQSKDTEAFFGQGTRLTVV.

Only a few counts were recorded for this clonotype. The J gene is TRBJ2-4, the V gene TRBV20-1; tentatively, D is TRBD2 (6 bases). Deletions cut 2 bases from V and 0 bases from J, with 17 bases between. Germline-derived CDR1 and CDR2 are DFQATT and SNEGSKA (reference sequence). The CDR3 runs to 17 residues. CDR3 coding DNA: TGCAGTGCTAGATCGTTACTTAGCGGAGGAGCCAAAAACATTCAGTACTTC. It encodes CSARSLLSGGAKNIQYF.

This clonotype was counted between two and nine times. This chain joins TRBV5-8 and TRBJ1-4; the match to TRBD1 covers 7 bases. The junction had 9 bases not matched to a gene; V was cut back by 0 bases and J by 7 bases. The CDR3 covers 16 residues. Per germline, CDR1 SGHTS and CDR2 YDEGEE. The CDR3 sequence is CASSLDRGTRGEKLFF. In nucleotides, the CDR3 is TGTGCCAGCAGCTTGGACAGGGGAACACGGGGTGAAAAACTGTTTTTT.

This clonotype was detected many times. This sequence joins TRBV27 and TRBJ1-1; D is uncertain. The CDR3 length is 16 residues. Germline values: CDR1 MNHEY, CDR2 SMNVEV (reference sequence). V was cut by 2 bases and J by 0 bases, with 13 bases left in between. The CDR3 DNA follows: TGTGCCAGCAGTTTAGGGTCCAAGGTCATGAACACTGAAGCTTTCTTT. It yields the protein CASSLGSKVMNTEAFF.

The sample holds a few counts of this clonotype. The gene calls are TRBV4-1 and TRBJ1-6, with D possibly matching TRBD1 (6 bases). V dropped 0 bases and J dropped 3 bases, with 15 bases sitting between them. Germline V CDR1 and CDR2: MGHRA, YSYEKL. The CDR3 is 18 amino acids. DNA of the CDR3: TGCGCCAGCAGCCAAGATTATCCGGGGGCCCACTATAATTCACCCCTCCACTTT. This encodes CASSQDYPGAHYNSPLHF.

This clonotype was detected only a few times. The V and J genes are TRBV7-9 and TRBJ1-5; D unclear. This CDR3 is 14 amino acids long. CDR1 SEHNR and CDR2 FQNEAQ come from the germline V gene (reference sequence). V shed 5 bases and J shed 6 bases, with 14 bases lying between them. The CDR3, as DNA: TGTGCCAGCAGCCCCCAGTCGAGCCCTCAGCCCCAGCATTTT. Translated: CASSPQSSPQPQHF.

This clonotype was observed a few times. This sequence joins TRBV6-5 and TRBJ2-7; 8 positions agree with TRBD1. With 2 bases clipped from V and 5 bases from J, the junction kept 8 bases outside the gene matches. Germline lookup yields CDR1 MNHEY and CDR2 SVGAGI. CDR3 size: 15 residues. CDR3 coding DNA: TGTGCCAGCAGTTACCGACAGGGGAAGAGGGACGAGCAGTACTTC. Amino acid sequence: CASSYRQGKRDEQYF.

This chain uses TRBV5-1 with TRBJ2-5; D possibly corresponds to TRBD2 (5 bases). The CDR3 sequence is 16 residues long. The germline V gene has CDR1 SGHRS and CDR2 YFSETQ. Trimming stripped 4 bases from V and 5 bases from J, with 21 bases between. The CDR3, as DNA: TGCGCCAGCAGCCCCCCGGCAGGACGGTCGGGGGAGACCCAGTACTTC. This encodes CASSPPAGRSGETQYF.

The chain employs TRBV11-1 and TRBJ2-2; 8 positions agree with TRBD1. V trimming: 4 bases; J trimming: 0 bases; junction bases outside the gene matches: 10. From germline, CDR1 is SGHAT and CDR2 FQDESV (reference sequence). CDR3 length: 18 amino acids. The CDR3 is CASSSGTGVLANTGELFF. The CDR3 nucleotides read TGTGCCAGCAGCTCCGGGACAGGAGTCCTCGCGAACACCGGGGAGCTGTTTTTT.

J is TRBJ2-3 and V is TRBV24-1; D is undetermined. This CDR3 region has 13 residues. CDR1 is KGHDR and CDR2 is SFDVKD in the germline V gene. Trimming left V 10 bases short and J 0 bases short, with 10 bases between. CDR3 sequence: CATGPGSTDTQYF. The CDR3 nucleotides read TGTGCCACGGGCCCTGGGAGCACAGATACGCAGTATTTT.

This chain uses TRBV27 with TRBJ2-7; TRBD1 matches 12 bases. CDR3 length equals 14 residues. In germline, CDR1 is MNHEY, CDR2 SMNVEV (reference sequence). V lost 4 bases, J lost 6 bases, and 4 bases stayed unmatched. CDR3 nucleotide sequence: TGTGCCAGCAGTTCGGGACAGGGGGCTGGCGAGCAGTACTTC. Protein sequence: CASSSGQGAGEQYF.

CDR3 in amino acids: CASSLFSGSETQYF. The DNA for the CDR3 is TGTGCCAGCAGTCTCTTTAGCGGGAGTGAGACCCAGTACTTC. The chain employs TRBV28 and TRBJ2-5; TRBD2 matches 9 bases. Germline CDR1 and CDR2: MDHEN and SYDVKM. The CDR3 is 14 amino acids. V trimming: 5 bases; J trimming: 5 bases; junction bases outside the gene matches: 6.

This clonotype was seen ten or more times. This chain links TRBV28 with TRBJ1-5; D gene uncertain. V lost 6 bases and J lost 0, with 6 bases in between. Germline V gives CDR1 MDHEN, CDR2 SYDVKM. There are 13 residues in the CDR3. The CDR3 here is CASRGYSNQPQHF. For the CDR3, the DNA is TGTGCCAGCAGGGGGTATAGCAATCAGCCCCAGCATTTT.

This clonotype has just a few counts. V usage is TRBV11-2 and J usage is TRBJ2-1; the match to TRBD1 covers 8 bases. The CDR3 is 15 amino acids. The germline gives CDR1 SGHAT, CDR2 FQNNGV. V lost 2 bases to trimming and J lost 8 bases; unmatched junction nucleotides: 8. This CDR3 is CASSLSGQGVDEQFF. In DNA form, the CDR3 reads TGTGCCAGCAGCTTATCTGGACAGGGTGTCGATGAGCAGTTCTTC.

The chain uses TRBV28 and TRBJ2-7; TRBD1 agrees at 7 bases. The V gene end was trimmed by 4 bases and the J gene end by 3 bases; junction bases not matched to a gene: 12. Germline CDR1 reads MDHEN; CDR2 reads SYDVKM. CDR3 length: 16 residues. The chain's CDR3 is CASSSHLPTGIYEQYV. The CDR3 bases are TGTGCCAGCAGTTCTCACTTACCGACAGGGATCTACGAGCAGTACGTC.

This clonotype was recorded a few times. The chain uses TRBV9 and TRBJ2-1, with TRBD2 matching 8 bases. The CDR3 is made up of 16 amino acids. Per the germline V gene, CDR1 is SGDLS and CDR2 is YYNGEE. V lost 4 bases to trimming and J lost 1 base; unmatched junction nucleotides: 7. The CDR3 spells CASSHFREGSYNEQFF. The CDR3 DNA is TGTGCCAGCAGCCACTTTCGGGAGGGGTCCTACAATGAGCAGTTCTTC.